This T cell receptor (beta chain) was recorded in a study of blood T cell repertoires in COVID-19. Study overall: COVID-19 samples, acute and convalescent, were from the United States, Italy and Spain.

Original methodology: Estimation of nucleated cell counts relied on the amplification of reference gene primers. Clones were read by immunoSEQ multiplex PCR, and TCRdb kept only the in-frame ones, dropping some. That table is the source of V, J and clone size, and D and trimming were worked out from the DNA. The sample comprises 150,000 to 200,000 clones, just under 90% of which are singletons, and 9.5% to 15% rests with the top ten. Seattle-derived patients entered the study during active infection and were followed longitudinally. The clonotype was recovered from a woman in her seventies with COVID-19, enrolled during active disease. The sequencing input was peripheral blood.

The CDR3 here is CASSLARPYGYTF. DNA of the CDR3: TGTGCCAGCAGTTTAGCGCGGCCCTATGGCTACACCTTC. The chain uses TRBV12-3 or TRBV12-4 and TRBJ1-2; D gene ambiguous. The CDR3 covers 13 residues. The V end lost 0 bases, the J end lost 4 bases, and 6 bases lay between the germline ends.